This TCR beta chain originates from a study of OX40 agonist ivuxolimab in advanced cancers. Looked up from germline, CDR1 is WNHNN and CDR2 is SYGVQD (reference sequence). The CDR3 runs 16 residues. Trimming removed 0 bases at V and 4 bases at J, with 12 bases between. This table comes from immunoSEQ multiplex PCR, and its TCRdb copy is limited to in-frame clones, with some not included. Of some 66,000 clones listed, around 86% are singletons. The input for sequencing was CD4+ or CD8+ T cells sorted from blood, taken in a trial of the OX40 agonist ivuxolimab. The TCR originated in an adult with an advanced solid tumor such as melanoma, head and neck, liver or kidney cancer. This sequence joins TRBV10-1 and TRBJ2-2, with D perhaps matching TRBD1 (5 bases). The chain's CDR3 is CASSESARVSTGELFF. DNA for the CDR3: TGCGCCAGCAGTGAGTCGGCCAGGGTATCCACCGGGGAGCTGTTTTTT.